This T cell receptor beta chain was sequenced during a study of cytomegalovirus exposure and HLA in healthy donors. Study information: Among about 380 genotyped donors, roughly 80% fell in the Caucasian-associated ancestry cluster.

The PCR contained 60 Vbeta and 13 Jbeta primers. Assay: immunoSEQ multiplex PCR; the TCRdb copy retains only in-frame clones and omits some. The sample has 110,000 or so clones; 77% are singletons. Study-wide results and limits: Researchers had no immune exposure information except CMV serostatus available. TCR beta chains numbering under 200 were designated cytomegalovirus-associated. By a later analysis, the bulk of CMV-associated TCR beta chains appeared HLA-restricted.

Worth noting for this clone: What it binds is unknown.

CDR3 length equals 14 residues. Germline loops: CDR1 MNHEY, CDR2 SMNVEV (reference sequence). V was shortened by 5 bases and J by 3 bases, with 14 bases between the two germline ends. This receptor was taken from a middle-aged man in good health and CMV-seropositive. The chain couples TRBV27 to TRBJ2-7; possibly TRBD1 for D (6 bases). The sequenced sample was PBMCs. The CDR3 nucleotides are TGTGCCAGCAGTACAGGGTTGAGATTCTACGAGCAGTACTTC. Residues: CASSTGLRFYEQYF.